Here is one T cell receptor beta chain with its context. The CDR3 is 13 amino acids. V lost 5 bases and J 3 bases, leaving 10 bases between the germline ends. Germline CDR1 SGHTA, CDR2 FQGTGA. This specimen belongs to a study of blood T cell repertoires in COVID-19. Only in-frame clones appear in the TCRdb table, and some are missing; sequencing was by immunoSEQ multiplex PCR. This sample has some 87,000 clones; around 82% occur once, and the top ten carry over 35%. Specimen: peripheral blood. The sequence was obtained from a man older than 75 with active or convalescent COVID-19. The gene calls are TRBV7-3 and TRBJ1-2, with D uncertain. In nucleotides, the CDR3 is TGTGCCAGCAGCCCCGGCGGGGACTATGGCTACACCTTC. Residues: CASSPGGDYGYTF.